The rows below give T cell receptor beta chains drawn from one sample of a study of blood T cell repertoires in COVID-19. The repertoire was sequenced with immunoSEQ multiplex PCR; TCRdb's copy has only in-frame clones and lacks some. This table holds about 200,000 clones, 88% found once. Material for sequencing was peripheral blood. The source is a man aged 45-60 years with COVID-19, enrolled during active disease. Both conserved end residues are part of each CDR3. A D gene is named only where the DNA matches it firmly. A row's size may be missing; if present it is once, few, many or a size class.

abundance,v_gene,d_gene,j_gene,len,CDR3aa,CDR3nt
-,TRBV19,-,TRBJ2-5,11,CASTYAETQYF,TGTGCCAGTACCTATGCTGAGACCCAGTACTTC
-,TRBV10-3,TRBD1,TRBJ2-7,12,CAIRGTGGEQYF,TGTGCCATCAGAGGGACAGGGGGCGAGCAGTACTTC
-,TRBV7-9,TRBD1,TRBJ2-7,16,CASSFGPGTVGYEQYF,TGTGCCAGCAGCTTCGGCCCCGGGACAGTTGGGTACGAGCAGTACTTC
-,TRBV18,-,TRBJ2-5,16,CASSPPAGIKGETQYF,TGTGCCAGCTCACCACCGGCAGGGATAAAGGGGGAGACCCAGTACTTC
-,TRBV28,-,TRBJ2-1,16,CASSTYSGSSYNEQFF,TGTGCCAGCAGCACTTATAGCGGAAGCTCCTACAATGAGCAGTTCTTC
-,TRBV12-5,TRBD2,TRBJ2-5,12,CAVRGEGETQYF,TGTGCAGTGCGGGGGGAAGGAGAGACCCAGTACTTC
-,TRBV5-1,TRBD2,TRBJ2-1,14,CASSLVAGDNEQFF,TGCGCCAGCAGCTTGGTTGCGGGAGACAATGAGCAGTTCTTC
-,TRBV6-6,TRBD2,TRBJ2-1,15,CASSPLAGGPIEQFF,TGTGCCAGCAGCCCACTAGCGGGAGGGCCTATTGAGCAGTTCTTC
few,TRBV7-6,-,TRBJ1-3,17,CASSFRGGRPSGNTIYF,TGTGCCAGCAGCTTTAGAGGAGGACGACCCTCTGGAAACACCATATATTTT
-,TRBV25-1,-,TRBJ1-4,14,CASTEAATNEKLFF,TGTGCCAGCACAGAGGCCGCAACTAATGAAAAACTGTTTTTT
once,TRBV19,-,TRBJ1-5,16,CASSILRGSSNQPQHF,TGTGCCAGTAGTATACTGAGGGGGTCAAGCAATCAGCCCCAGCATTTT
-,TRBV15,TRBD2,TRBJ2-3,16,CATSRDRAGGTDTQYF,TGTGCCACCAGCAGAGATCGGGCGGGGGGCACAGATACGCAGTATTTT
-,TRBV19,TRBD2,TRBJ2-1,14,CASSIDGGVNEQFF,TGTGCCAGTAGTATTGACGGGGGGGTCAATGAGCAGTTCTTC
once,TRBV12-3/TRBV12-4,-,TRBJ1-2,13,CASSLAMTGGYTF,TGTGCCAGCAGTTTAGCTATGACGGGGGGCTACACCTTC
few,TRBV9,-,TRBJ1-6,15,CASSVEAGSNSPLHF,TGTGCCAGCAGCGTAGAAGCCGGGTCGAATTCACCCCTCCACTTT
-,TRBV9,-,TRBJ2-3,15,CASSVGPLATDTQYF,TGTGCCAGCAGCGTAGGGCCCCTAGCTACAGATACGCAGTATTTT
-,TRBV18,-,TRBJ1-3,16,CASSPIREAFGNTIYF,TGTGCCAGCTCACCAATTAGGGAGGCCTTTGGAAACACCATATATTTT
-,TRBV7-2,-,TRBJ2-5,15,CASSGALSRGGTQYF,TGTGCCAGCAGCGGCGCGTTGTCACGGGGAGGGACCCAGTACTTC
-,TRBV7-8,-,TRBJ1-3,14,CARHTGGSGNTIYF,TGTGCCCGCCATACGGGGGGTTCTGGAAACACCATATATTTT
-,TRBV19,TRBD1,TRBJ1-5,13,CASSIGDSQPQHF,TGTGCCAGTAGTATCGGGGACAGCCAGCCCCAGCATTTT
once,TRBV7-8,TRBD1,TRBJ2-7,16,CASSLATGGYHYEQYF,TGTGCCAGCAGCTTAGCCACAGGGGGCTATCACTACGAGCAGTACTTC
-,TRBV11-2,-,TRBJ2-2,14,CASSRGQSTGELFF,TGTGCCAGCAGTCGTGGACAGAGCACCGGGGAGCTGTTTTTT
-,TRBV11-3,TRBD2,TRBJ2-3,15,CASSLGAGGPNTQYF,TGTGCCAGCAGCTTAGGGGCGGGAGGGCCAAATACGCAGTATTTT
once,TRBV5-1,TRBD1,TRBJ1-6,15,CASSTTGVLDSPLHF,TGCGCCAGCAGCACGACAGGGGTCCTTGATTCACCCCTCCACTTT
-,TRBV18,TRBD2,TRBJ2-3,15,CASSPPAGGSDTQYF,TGTGCCAGCTCACCACCAGCGGGGGGCTCAGATACGCAGTATTTT
-,TRBV5-5,TRBD1,TRBJ1-2,12,CASSRDRVRYTF,TGTGCCAGCAGCCGAGACAGGGTCCGCTACACCTTC
few,TRBV7-8,TRBD2,TRBJ2-7,15,CASTPWVAGAYEQYF,TGTGCCAGCACCCCATGGGTAGCGGGGGCCTACGAGCAGTACTTC
-,TRBV24-1,-,TRBJ2-5,15,CATSDSSGLKETQYF,TGTGCCACCAGTGATTCTTCGGGACTTAAGGAGACCCAGTACTTC
-,TRBV29-1,-,TRBJ2-3,15,CSVEDHGLGDVAQYF,TGCAGCGTTGAAGATCACGGACTCGGGGATGTGGCGCAGTATTTT
-,TRBV18,-,TRBJ1-2,13,CASSPPVEYGYTF,TGTGCCAGCTCACCACCCGTAGAGTATGGCTACACCTTC
-,TRBV7-3,TRBD2,TRBJ2-3,16,CASSPGTSGSTDTQYF,TGTGCCAGCAGCCCGGGGACTAGCGGAAGCACAGATACGCAGTATTTT
-,TRBV27,TRBD2,TRBJ2-2,18,CASSVILLAGGETGELFF,TGTGCCAGCAGTGTGATACTGCTAGCGGGAGGGGAAACCGGGGAGCTGTTTTTT
-,TRBV30,-,TRBJ2-7,13,CAWSVAVSYEQYF,TGTGCCTGGAGTGTCGCGGTTTCCTACGAGCAGTACTTC
-,TRBV19,-,TRBJ2-7,16,CASSIWGEPSSYEQYF,TGTGCCAGTAGTATTTGGGGAGAACCCAGCTCCTACGAGCAGTACTTC
-,TRBV2,-,TRBJ2-7,12,CASSIQEYEQYF,TGTGCCAGCAGTATACAGGAGTACGAGCAGTACTTC
-,TRBV9,-,TRBJ2-1,16,CASSVEGLPIYNEQFF,TGTGCCAGCAGCGTAGAGGGACTCCCAATTTACAATGAGCAGTTCTTC
-,TRBV5-1,TRBD2,TRBJ2-3,17,CASSVAPAGGPTDTQYF,TGCGCCAGCAGCGTTGCCCCAGCGGGGGGACCCACAGATACGCAGTATTTT
few,TRBV11-2,-,TRBJ2-5,14,CASSIRAYGETQYF,TGTGCCAGCAGCATACGAGCGTACGGAGAGACCCAGTACTTC
-,TRBV7-2,-,TRBJ2-6,15,CASSQQLYGANVLTF,TGTGCCAGCAGCCAACAGCTTTACGGGGCCAACGTCCTGACTTTC
-,TRBV7-9,TRBD1,TRBJ1-2,14,CASSPQGVQSGYTF,TGTGCCAGCAGCCCACAGGGGGTACAGTCTGGCTACACCTTC
-,TRBV3-1/TRBV3-2,-,TRBJ1-5,13,CASRGAWNQPQHF,TGTGCCAGCAGGGGGGCTTGGAATCAGCCCCAGCATTTT
-,TRBV6-5,-,TRBJ1-3,15,CASSPWTATGNTIYF,TGTGCCAGCAGCCCATGGACAGCCACTGGAAACACCATATATTTT
once,TRBV18,-,TRBJ2-7,15,CASSPTATGSYEQYF,TGTGCCAGCTCACCGACCGCAACGGGCTCCTACGAGCAGTACTTC
-,TRBV3-1/TRBV3-2,-,TRBJ2-1,14,CASSQLTSYNEQFF,TGTGCCAGCAGCCAACTAACTAGCTACAATGAGCAGTTCTTC
once,TRBV6-2/TRBV6-3,-,TRBJ2-7,11,CASSLTNEQYF,TGTGCCAGCAGTCTAACTAACGAGCAGTACTTC
once,TRBV19,-,TRBJ2-3,15,CASSIGGLGGDTQYF,TGTGCCAGTAGTATCGGCGGTCTGGGGGGAGATACGCAGTATTTT
once,TRBV5-1,TRBD1,TRBJ1-2,15,CASSHKTGQGAGYTF,TGCGCCAGCAGCCACAAGACGGGACAGGGGGCTGGCTACACCTTC
-,TRBV15,TRBD2,TRBJ2-7,15,CATSRGPSGGYEQYF,TGTGCCACCAGCAGGGGCCCTAGCGGGGGCTACGAGCAGTACTTC
-,TRBV2,TRBD1,TRBJ2-1,15,CASTPGQGAYNEQFF,TGTGCCAGCACCCCGGGACAGGGGGCTTACAATGAGCAGTTCTTC
-,TRBV25-1,TRBD1,TRBJ2-2,13,CASRGQVTGELFF,TGTGCCAGCCGGGGACAGGTCACCGGGGAGCTGTTTTTT
-,TRBV10-3,-,TRBJ1-5,13,CANRREENQPQHF,TGTGCCAATCGACGGGAGGAAAATCAGCCCCAGCATTTT
-,TRBV29-1,-,TRBJ2-5,13,CSVSGHTQETQYF,TGCAGCGTTTCAGGGCACACACAAGAGACCCAGTACTTC
-,TRBV11-2,TRBD2,TRBJ2-3,16,CASSLVGGRNTDTQYF,TGTGCCAGCAGCTTAGTGGGCGGGAGGAACACAGATACGCAGTATTTT
-,TRBV7-2,TRBD1,TRBJ1-2,15,CASSPSGTGVDGYTF,TGTGCCAGCAGCCCGTCCGGGACAGGGGTGGATGGCTACACCTTC